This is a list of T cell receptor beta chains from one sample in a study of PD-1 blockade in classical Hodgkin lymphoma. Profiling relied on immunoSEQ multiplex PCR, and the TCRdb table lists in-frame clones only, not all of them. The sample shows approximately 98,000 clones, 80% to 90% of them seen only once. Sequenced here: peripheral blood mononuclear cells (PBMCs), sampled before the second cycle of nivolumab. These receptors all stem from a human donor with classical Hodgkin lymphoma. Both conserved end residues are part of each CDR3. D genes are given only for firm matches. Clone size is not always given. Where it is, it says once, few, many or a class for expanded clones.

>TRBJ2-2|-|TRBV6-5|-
CASSPLDGRPGELFF
TGTGCCAGCAGTCCTCTAGACGGCCGTCCCGGGGAGCTGTTTTTT
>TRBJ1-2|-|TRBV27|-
CASSLRAGRVYGYTF
TGTGCCAGCAGTTTACGTGCGGGGCGTGTCTATGGCTACACCTTC
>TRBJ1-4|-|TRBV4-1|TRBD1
CASSQRQGGVEKLFF
TGCGCCAGCAGCCAGCGACAGGGAGGCGTTGAAAAACTGTTTTTT
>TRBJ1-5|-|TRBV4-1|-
CASSQSPLGPGREAQHF
TGCGCCAGCAGCCAAAGTCCTCTAGGCCCAGGGAGGGAAGCCCAGCATTTT
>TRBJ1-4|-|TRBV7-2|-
CASSQVGWAEKLFF
TGTGCCAGCAGCCAAGTGGGGTGGGCTGAAAAACTGTTTTTT
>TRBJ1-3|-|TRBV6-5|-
CASRRDNFSGNTIYF
TGTGCCAGCAGGAGGGACAACTTCTCTGGAAACACCATATATTTT
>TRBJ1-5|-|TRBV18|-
CASTGTASNQPQHF
TGTGCCAGCACCGGGACGGCTAGCAATCAGCCCCAGCATTTT
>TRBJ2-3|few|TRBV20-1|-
CSEVAGDTQYF
TGCAGTGAGGTGGCGGGAGATACGCAGTATTTT
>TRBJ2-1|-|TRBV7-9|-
CASSPRQGTYNEQFF
TGTGCCAGCAGCCCCCGTCAGGGGACCTACAATGAGCAGTTCTTC
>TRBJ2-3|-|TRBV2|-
CADKASGTDTQYF
TGTGCCGACAAGGCTAGCGGCACAGATACGCAGTATTTT
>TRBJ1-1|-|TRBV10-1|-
CASSDGGEAFF
TGCGCCAGCAGTGATGGTGGTGAAGCTTTCTTT
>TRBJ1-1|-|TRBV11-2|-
CASSPQGVSGTEAFF
TGTGCCAGCAGCCCACAGGGTGTCTCGGGCACTGAAGCTTTCTTT
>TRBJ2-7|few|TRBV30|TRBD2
CAWSVAGYTSGKYEQYF
TGTGCCTGGAGTGTAGCCGGTTATACTAGCGGGAAATACGAGCAGTACTTC
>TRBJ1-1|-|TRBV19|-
CASSMVGSLEAFF
TGTGCCAGTAGTATGGTGGGGAGTCTTGAAGCTTTCTTT
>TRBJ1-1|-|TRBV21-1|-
CASSKIRFVQGRTEAFF
TGTGCCAGCAGCAAGATAAGGTTTGTACAGGGACGCACTGAAGCTTTCTTT
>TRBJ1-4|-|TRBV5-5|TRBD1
CASSWGQGGEKLFF
TGTGCCAGCAGCTGGGGACAGGGAGGGGAAAAACTGTTTTTT
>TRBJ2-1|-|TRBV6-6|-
CASSSSEQFF
TGTGCCAGCAGTTCATCCGAGCAGTTCTTC
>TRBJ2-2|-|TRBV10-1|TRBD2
CASSVASGISGELFF
TGCGCCAGCAGTGTGGCTAGCGGGATTTCCGGGGAGCTGTTTTTT
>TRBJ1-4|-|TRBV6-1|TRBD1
CATRRDRVDEKLFF
TGTGCCACCAGGCGGGACAGGGTAGACGAAAAACTGTTTTTT
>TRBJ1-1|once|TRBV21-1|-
CASSIFRTGQLNTEAFF
TGTGCCAGCAGCATTTTCCGGACAGGCCAGCTGAACACTGAAGCTTTCTTT
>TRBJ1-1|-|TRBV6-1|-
CASSEKERGRLNTEAFF
TGTGCCAGCAGTGAAAAAGAAAGAGGCCGCCTGAACACTGAAGCTTTCTTT
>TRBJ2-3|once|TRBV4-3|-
CASSQDSRLFSDHTDTQYF
TGCGCCAGCAGCCAAGATTCCCGTCTCTTTAGCGACCACACAGATACGCAGTATTTT
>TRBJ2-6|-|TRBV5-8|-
CASSLTASGANVLTF
TGTGCCAGCAGCTTAACTGCCTCTGGGGCCAACGTCCTGACTTTC
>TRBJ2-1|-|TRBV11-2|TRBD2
CASTRKLAGLYNEQFF
TGTGCCAGCACCAGGAAGCTAGCGGGGCTTTACAATGAGCAGTTCTTC
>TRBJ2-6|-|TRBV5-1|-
CASSFEQSGANVLTF
TGCGCCAGCAGCTTCGAGCAGTCTGGGGCCAACGTCCTGACTTTC
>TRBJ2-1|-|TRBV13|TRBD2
CASSPLPSGGLSYNEQFF
TGTGCCAGCAGCCCTCTACCTAGCGGGGGCCTGTCCTACAATGAGCAGTTCTTC
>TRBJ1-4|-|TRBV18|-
CASSPDRAGEKLFF
TGTGCCAGCTCACCTGATAGGGCTGGTGAAAAACTGTTTTTT
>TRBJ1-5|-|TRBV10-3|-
CAISEWGNQPQHF
TGTGCCATCAGTGAGTGGGGTAATCAGCCCCAGCATTTT
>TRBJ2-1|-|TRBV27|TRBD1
CASSPTGGIGNEQFF
TGTGCCAGCAGCCCCACAGGGGGCATTGGTAATGAGCAGTTCTTC
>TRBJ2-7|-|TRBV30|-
CAWSTTSYEQYF
TGTGCCTGGAGCACAACTAGCTACGAGCAGTACTTC
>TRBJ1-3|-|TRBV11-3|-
CASSQGGVGISGNTIYF
TGTGCCAGCAGCCAGGGAGGGGTCGGGATCTCTGGAAACACCATATATTTT
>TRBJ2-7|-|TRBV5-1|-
CASSPFAPEWDEQYF
TGCGCCAGCAGCCCATTCGCCCCGGAGTGGGACGAGCAGTACTTC
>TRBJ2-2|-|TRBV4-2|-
CASSQDLGLGTGELFF
TGTGCCAGCAGCCAAGATCTAGGGCTGGGCACCGGGGAGCTGTTTTTT
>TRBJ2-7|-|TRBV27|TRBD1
CASSFGTGVYEQYF
TGTGCCAGCAGTTTCGGGACAGGGGTGTACGAGCAGTACTTC
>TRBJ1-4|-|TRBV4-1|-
CASRQARGTVEKLFF
TGCGCCAGCAGACAAGCCCGAGGGACGGTTGAAAAACTGTTTTTT
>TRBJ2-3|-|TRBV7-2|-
CASSPNPRTVSTDTQYF
TGTGCCAGCAGCCCCAACCCCCGGACCGTTAGCACAGATACGCAGTATTTT
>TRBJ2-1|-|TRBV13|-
CASSFQRDLNEQFF
TGTGCCAGCAGCTTTCAGAGGGACCTCAATGAGCAGTTCTTC
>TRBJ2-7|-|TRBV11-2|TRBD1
CASSLSTGVNEQYF
TGTGCCAGCAGCTTAAGTACAGGGGTCAACGAGCAGTACTTC
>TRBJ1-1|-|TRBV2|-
CASSADVNTEAFF
TGTGCCAGCAGTGCAGACGTGAACACTGAAGCTTTCTTT
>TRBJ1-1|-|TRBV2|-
CASSEVRVGTEAFF
TGTGCCAGCAGTGAAGTCAGGGTAGGGACTGAAGCTTTCTTT
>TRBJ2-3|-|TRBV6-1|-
CASSEAEGYPSTDTQYF
TGTGCCAGCAGTGAGGCGGAGGGCTACCCTAGCACAGATACGCAGTATTTT
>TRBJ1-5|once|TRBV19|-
CASSPSQGYQPQHF
TGTGCCAGTAGTCCCTCCCAGGGGTATCAGCCCCAGCATTTT
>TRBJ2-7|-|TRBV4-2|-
CASSQEGPYEQYF
TGTGCCAGCAGCCAAGAAGGGCCCTACGAGCAGTACTTC
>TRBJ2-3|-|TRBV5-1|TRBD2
CASSLHRGSGAVTDTQYF
TGCGCCAGCAGCCTACACCGGGGAAGCGGGGCGGTCACAGATACGCAGTATTTT
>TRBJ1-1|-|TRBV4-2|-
CASSQVGPIPFF
TGTGCCAGCAGCCAAGTCGGACCCATTCCTTTCTTT
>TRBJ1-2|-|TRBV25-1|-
CASSGTAYGYTF
TGTGCCAGCAGTGGGACAGCCTATGGCTACACCTTC
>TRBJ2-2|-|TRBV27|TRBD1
CASSRDRRTGELFF
TGTGCCAGCAGCCGGGACAGGCGCACCGGGGAGCTGTTTTTT
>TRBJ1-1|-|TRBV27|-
CASSFDPVTSTEAFF
TGTGCCAGCAGTTTCGACCCGGTGACGAGCACTGAAGCTTTCTTT
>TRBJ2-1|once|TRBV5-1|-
CASSLEGGSYNEQFF
TGCGCCAGCAGCTTGGAGGGCGGCTCCTACAATGAGCAGTTCTTC
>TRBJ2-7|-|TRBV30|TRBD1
CAWDRALDEQYF
TGTGCCTGGGACAGGGCTTTAGACGAGCAGTACTTC
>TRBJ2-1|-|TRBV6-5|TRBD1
CASNPGTGAYNEQFF
TGTGCCAGCAACCCCGGGACAGGGGCCTACAATGAGCAGTTCTTC